The 8 T cell receptor beta chains given below trace back to one sample, sequenced in a study of breast tumors, draining lymph nodes, adjacent tissues. MiXCR was run by TCRdb on the multiplex PCR reads, yielding one entry per CDR3 protein. The profile covers roughly 70,000 distinct CDR3 sequences, with roughly two fifths appearing a single time and about 8.4% taken by the ten largest. Specimen: breast tumor tissue. These receptors all stem from a female donor with breast cancer. Some clones in this sample may be carry-over from other donors' samples.

This clonotype was counted at least ten times. The genes are TRBV7-8 and TRBJ1-4; TRBD1 is a possible D gene (5 bases). This CDR3 is 16 amino acids long. The ends were cut back, 11 bases at V and 3 bases at J, with 22 bases in the middle. Per the germline V gene, CDR1 is SGHVS and CDR2 is FQNEAQ. CDR3 protein: CAGGEGRTGANEKLFF. CDR3 coding DNA: TGTGCCGGGGGGGAGGGGAGGACCGGCGCTAATGAAAAACTGTTTTTT.

The V call is TRBV2, the J call TRBJ2-7; TRBD2 matches at 8 bases. Germline CDR1 and CDR2: SNHLY and FYNNEI. This CDR3 comprises 14 residues. V gave up 10 bases and J gave up 7 bases; unmatched junction bases: 15. CDR3 nucleotide sequence: TGTGCCACTTGGACTAGCAGTACACTAGCGGAGCAGTACTTC. Its protein is CATWTSSTLAEQYF.

The CDR3 sequence: CSASLQQFF. The CDR3 DNA reads TGCAGTGCTAGTTTGCAGCAGTTCTTC. The J gene is TRBJ2-1, the V gene TRBV20-1; unclear D gene. The CDR3 loop spans 9 amino acids. Germline values: CDR1 DFQATT, CDR2 SNEGSKA (reference sequence). V gave up 3 bases and J gave up 11 bases, with 5 bases separating them.

This clonotype was detected ten times or more. The V call is TRBV6-5, the J call TRBJ1-2; D is ambiguous. Trimming removed 2 bases from V and 8 bases from J, with 12 bases in between. The germline CDR1 and CDR2 sequences are MNHEY and SVGAGI. There are 13 residues in the CDR3. The CDR3 coding sequence is TGTGCCAGCAGTTACGCAGTATTCGGCGGCTACACCTTC. As protein: CASSYAVFGGYTF.

This clonotype showed up just once. The junction does not match germline at one end; this may be a read error. The rearrangement joins TRBV7-2 to TRBJ1-5; possible D gene TRBD1, 6 bases. Germline CDR1 reads SGHTA; CDR2 reads FQGNSA. There are 15 residues in the CDR3. This CDR3 reads CASSLKTGKDQPRHF. CDR3 nucleotides: TGTGCCAGCAGCCTCAAAACAGGGAAGGACCAGCCCCGGCATTTT.

In its sample, this clonotype was seen once. This rearrangement joins TRBV5-8 to TRBJ1-6; no clear D gene. The V and J ends lost 0 bases and 1 base respectively, with 11 bases between them. CDR3 length: 17 residues. The V gene's germline CDR1 is SGHTS and CDR2 YDEGEE. This chain's CDR3 is CASSLAERVSYNSPLHF. The DNA for the CDR3 is TGTGCCAGCAGCTTGGCCGAGAGGGTGTCCTATAATTCACCCCTCCACTTT.

This chain connects TRBV19 to TRBJ1-1, with D possibly being TRBD1 (5 bases). Between the trimmed V and J ends, which lost 2 bases and 4 bases, there was a span of 11 bases. The CDR3 spans 14 residues. In germline, CDR1 is LNHDA, CDR2 SQIVND (reference sequence). CDR3 DNA sequence: TGTGCCAGTAGTATAACCAGGGCGGGCACTGAAGCTTTCTTT. It specifies CASSITRAGTEAFF.

This chain joins TRBV7-2 and TRBJ1-4; D ambiguous. Germline V CDR1 and CDR2: SGHTA, FQGNSA. There are 12 residues in the CDR3. CDR3 sequence reads: CASRANNEKLFF. The CDR3 DNA sequence: TGTGCTAGTCGGGCCAACAATGAAAAACTGTTTTTT.